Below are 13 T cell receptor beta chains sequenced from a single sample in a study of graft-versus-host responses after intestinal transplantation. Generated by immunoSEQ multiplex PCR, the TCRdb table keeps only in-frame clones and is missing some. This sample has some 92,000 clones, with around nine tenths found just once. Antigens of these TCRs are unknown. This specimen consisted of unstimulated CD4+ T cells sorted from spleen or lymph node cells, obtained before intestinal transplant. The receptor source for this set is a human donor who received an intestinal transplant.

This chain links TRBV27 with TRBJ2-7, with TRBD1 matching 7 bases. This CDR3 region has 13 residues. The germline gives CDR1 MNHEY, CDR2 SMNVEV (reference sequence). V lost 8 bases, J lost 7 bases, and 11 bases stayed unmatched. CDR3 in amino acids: CASRDSNPLEQYF. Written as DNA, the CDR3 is TGTGCCAGCCGGGACAGTAACCCCCTTGAGCAGTACTTC.

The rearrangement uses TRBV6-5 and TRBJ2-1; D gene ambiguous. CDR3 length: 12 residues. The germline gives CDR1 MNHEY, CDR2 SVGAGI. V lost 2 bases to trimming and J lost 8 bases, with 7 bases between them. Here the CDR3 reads CASSYNDHEQFF. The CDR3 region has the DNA TGTGCCAGCAGTTACAACGACCATGAGCAGTTCTTC.

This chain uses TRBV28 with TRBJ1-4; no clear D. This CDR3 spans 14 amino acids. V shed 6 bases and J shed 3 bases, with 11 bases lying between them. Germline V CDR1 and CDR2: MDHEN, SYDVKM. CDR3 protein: CASRPHDSNEKLFF. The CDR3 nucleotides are TGTGCCAGCAGACCCCACGACTCTAATGAAAAACTGTTTTTT.

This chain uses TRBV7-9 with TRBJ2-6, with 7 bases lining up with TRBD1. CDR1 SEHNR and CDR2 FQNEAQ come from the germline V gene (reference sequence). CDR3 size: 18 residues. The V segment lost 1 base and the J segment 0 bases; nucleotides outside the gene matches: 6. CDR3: CASSLGSGTDSGANVLTF. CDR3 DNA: TGTGCCAGCAGCTTAGGCTCCGGGACAGACTCTGGGGCCAACGTCCTGACTTTC.

The CDR3 spells CASSQGASGAPYNEQFF. The CDR3 DNA reads TGCGCCAGCAGCCAAGGGGCTAGCGGGGCGCCCTACAATGAGCAGTTCTTC. The chain is built from TRBV4-1 and TRBJ2-1, with 9 bases that match TRBD2. The CDR3 covers 17 residues. V shed 1 base, J shed 2 bases, and the junction held 6 bases outside the gene matches. From germline, CDR1 is MGHRA and CDR2 YSYEKL.

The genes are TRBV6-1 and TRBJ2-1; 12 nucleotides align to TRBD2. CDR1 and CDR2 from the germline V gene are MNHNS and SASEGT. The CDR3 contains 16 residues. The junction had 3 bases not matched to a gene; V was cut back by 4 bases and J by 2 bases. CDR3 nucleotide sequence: TGTGCCAGCAGTGCTCGACTAGCGGGAGCCTACAATGAGCAGTTCTTC. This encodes CASSARLAGAYNEQFF.

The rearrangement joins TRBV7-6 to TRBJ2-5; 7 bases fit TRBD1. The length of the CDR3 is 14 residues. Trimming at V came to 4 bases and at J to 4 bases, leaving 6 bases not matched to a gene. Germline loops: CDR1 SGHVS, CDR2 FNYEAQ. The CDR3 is CASSYGTARETQYF. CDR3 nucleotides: TGTGCCAGCAGCTACGGGACAGCCAGAGAGACCCAGTACTTC.

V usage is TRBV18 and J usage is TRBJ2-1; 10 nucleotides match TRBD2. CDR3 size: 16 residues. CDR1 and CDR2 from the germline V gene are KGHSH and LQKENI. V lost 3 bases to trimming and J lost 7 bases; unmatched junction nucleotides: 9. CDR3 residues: CASSPTWTSGQNEQFF. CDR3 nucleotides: TGTGCCAGCTCACCCACATGGACTAGCGGTCAGAATGAGCAGTTCTTC.

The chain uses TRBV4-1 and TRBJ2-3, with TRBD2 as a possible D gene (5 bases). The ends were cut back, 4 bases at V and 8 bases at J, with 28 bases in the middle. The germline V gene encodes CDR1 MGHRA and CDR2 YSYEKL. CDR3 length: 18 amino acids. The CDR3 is CASSLNIRGNTPPITQYF. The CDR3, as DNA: TGCGCCAGCAGCCTCAACATTCGGGGAAATACACCTCCTATTACGCAGTATTTT.

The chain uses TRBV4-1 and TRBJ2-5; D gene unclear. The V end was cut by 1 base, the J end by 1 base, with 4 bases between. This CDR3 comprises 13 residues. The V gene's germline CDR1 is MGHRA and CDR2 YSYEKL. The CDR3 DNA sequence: TGCGCCAGCAGCCAAGCCATCCAAGAGACCCAGTACTTC. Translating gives CASSQAIQETQYF.

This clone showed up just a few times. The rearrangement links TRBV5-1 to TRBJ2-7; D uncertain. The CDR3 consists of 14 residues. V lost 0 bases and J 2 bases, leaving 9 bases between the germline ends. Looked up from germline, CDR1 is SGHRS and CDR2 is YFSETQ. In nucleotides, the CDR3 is TGCGCCAGCAGCTTGGGAGAGTTCCCCTACGAGCAGTACTTC. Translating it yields CASSLGEFPYEQYF.

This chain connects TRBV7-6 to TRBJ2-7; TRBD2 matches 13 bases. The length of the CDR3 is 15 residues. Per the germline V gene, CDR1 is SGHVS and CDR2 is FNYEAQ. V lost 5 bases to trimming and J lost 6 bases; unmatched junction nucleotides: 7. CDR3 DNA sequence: TGTGCCAGCAGCAGATGGACTAGCGGGAGTTCCGAGCAGTACTTC. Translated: CASSRWTSGSSEQYF.

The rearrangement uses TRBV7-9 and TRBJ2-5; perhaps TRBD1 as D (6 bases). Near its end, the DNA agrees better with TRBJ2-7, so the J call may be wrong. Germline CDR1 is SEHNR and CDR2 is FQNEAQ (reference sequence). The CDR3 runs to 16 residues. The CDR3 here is CASSLGWTDLSYEQYF. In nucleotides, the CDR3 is TGTGCCAGCAGCTTAGGTTGGACAGACCTATCCTACGAGCAGTACTTC.